Given below is one T cell receptor beta chain in context. The entry originates in a study of blood T cell repertoires in COVID-19. Across the whole study: Donors in the United States, Italy and Spain gave samples during acute or convalescent COVID-19. The cDNA or gDNA used as material had been derived from T cells, B-cell-depleted T cells, or PBMCs.

Assay used: immunoSEQ multiplex PCR; TCRdb lists only in-frame clones, some missing. The sample has around 120,000 clones, around 91% seen once. The receptor was derived from a woman older than 75 with acute or convalescent COVID-19. Sequencing was done on a sample of peripheral blood.

CDR3 sequence: CASSFRGRGGELFF. As DNA, the CDR3 is TGTGCCAGCAGCTTTAGGGGGCGAGGCGGGGAGCTGTTTTTT. V is TRBV11-2 and J is TRBJ2-2, with TRBD1 matching over 7 bases. Trimming removed 3 bases from V and 7 bases from J; junction bases left unmatched: 5. Germline V gene data show CDR1 as SGHAT and CDR2 as FQNNGV. This CDR3 comprises 14 residues.